This entry concerns a single T cell receptor (beta chain). Germline lookup yields CDR1 SGHTA and CDR2 FQGNSA. The CDR3 has 15 amino acids. Trimming left V 4 bases short and J 6 bases short, with 19 bases between. These data are taken from a study of blood T cell repertoires in COVID-19. About the study: Spain, Italy and the United States supplied samples that represented acute and convalescent COVID-19. T cells, B-cell-depleted T cells, or PBMCs provided the cDNA or gDNA that served as material.

In the authors' methods: Estimates of nucleated cell counts were drawn from the amplification of reference gene primers. TCRdb's copy holds only in-frame clones and misses some; the assay was immunoSEQ multiplex PCR. That table gives V, J and clone size, and the DNA gave D and trimming. The repertoire includes 250,000 to 350,000 clones, about 90% of them detected once, and roughly 7.1% sits in the top ten. The J gene is TRBJ2-7, the V gene TRBV7-2, with a weak D call TRBD2 (6 bases). The sample comprised peripheral blood. This sequence originates from a woman between 50 and 59 years old who had recovered from COVID-19. In nucleotides, the CDR3 is TGTGCCAGCAGCTCCCTCCTGGGGGGAGCAGGCGAGCAGTACTTC. It translates to CASSSLLGGAGEQYF.